This T cell receptor beta chain was retrieved from a study of blood T cell repertoires in COVID-19. Study-level background: Samples of COVID-19 (acute and convalescent) were obtained from the United States, Italy and Spain. PBMCs, B-cell-depleted T cells, or T cells provided the cDNA or gDNA that made up the material.

Enrollees, about 18 to 89 years old, lived in about two dozen US areas. This table comes from immunoSEQ multiplex PCR, and its TCRdb copy is limited to in-frame clones, with some not included. The sample contains 300,000 to 500,000 clones, 85% to 90% of which appear only once. Sequencing used PBMCs or T cells enriched from blood (not recorded which). The source of this sequence is a woman under 40 with acute COVID-19.

The DNA for the CDR3 is TGTGCCAGCAGTGAACTTGCGGGGCCCCAGCATTTT. It codes for CASSELAGPQHF. This chain uses TRBV6-1 with TRBJ1-5; D is unresolved. This CDR3 is built from 12 residues. Germline CDR1 is MNHNS and CDR2 is SASEGT. V was pared by 2 bases and J by 9 bases, with 8 bases between.